This passage covers 3 T cell receptor beta chains from one sample sequenced in a study of beta chain features in type 1 diabetes. Reverse transcription of all isolated RNA meant that expressed TCRB transcripts were sequenced. Using immunoSEQ multiplex PCR, the repertoire was profiled, and TCRdb retains in-frame clones only, with some absent. The sample lists under 950,000 clones; about a sixth were seen once. Material for sequencing was naive CD4+ T cells from blood. Every receptor here comes from a young woman in good health.

The V and J genes are TRBV5-4 and TRBJ1-1, with no clear D. The germline gives CDR1 SGHNT, CDR2 YYREEE (reference sequence). The CDR3 is 14 amino acids. Trimming took off 0 bases at V and 0 bases at J, with 6 bases between the two ends. CDR3 in amino acids: CASSLGNVNTEAFF. DNA of the CDR3: TGTGCCAGCAGCTTGGGTAATGTGAACACTGAAGCTTTCTTT.

The V gene is TRBV14, the J gene TRBJ1-1; D possibly corresponds to TRBD1 (6 bases). This CDR3 region has 16 residues. Germline V CDR1 and CDR2: SGHDN, FVKESK. The V end was cut by 6 bases, the J end by 2 bases, with 19 bases between. CDR3 loop: CASRPLKTGANTEAFF. DNA for the CDR3: TGTGCCAGCAGACCCCTCAAGACAGGAGCTAACACTGAAGCTTTCTTT.

This clone came up once. J is TRBJ2-7 and V is TRBV11-1, with a possible D match to TRBD2 (6 bases). The CDR3 runs 15 residues. Germline V lookup: CDR1 SGHAT, CDR2 FQDESV (reference sequence). With 5 bases removed from V and 0 bases from J, the gap between germline ends came to 14 bases. Written as DNA, the CDR3 is TGTGCCAGCAGCCTCGGTGCGGGAAGCTCCTACGAGCAGTACTTC. Its translation is CASSLGAGSSYEQYF.